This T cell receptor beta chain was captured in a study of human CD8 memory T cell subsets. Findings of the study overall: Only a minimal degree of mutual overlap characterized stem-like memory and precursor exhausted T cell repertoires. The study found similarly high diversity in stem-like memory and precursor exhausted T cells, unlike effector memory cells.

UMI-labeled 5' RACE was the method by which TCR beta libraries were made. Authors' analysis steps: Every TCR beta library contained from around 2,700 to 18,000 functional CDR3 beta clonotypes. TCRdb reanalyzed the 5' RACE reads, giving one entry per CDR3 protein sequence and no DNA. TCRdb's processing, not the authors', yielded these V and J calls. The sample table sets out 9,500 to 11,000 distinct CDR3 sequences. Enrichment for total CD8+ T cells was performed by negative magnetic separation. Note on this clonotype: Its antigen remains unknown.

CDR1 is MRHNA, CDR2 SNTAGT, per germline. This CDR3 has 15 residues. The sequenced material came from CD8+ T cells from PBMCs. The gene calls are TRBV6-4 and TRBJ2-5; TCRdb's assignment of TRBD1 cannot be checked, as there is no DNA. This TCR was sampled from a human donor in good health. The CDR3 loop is CASTLTRGGGETQYF.